This TCR beta chain appears in the sequencing data of a study of T-cell reconstitution after alpha-beta-depleted transplantation in children. The CDR3 contains 16 residues. CDR1 is MDHEN and CDR2 is SYDVKM in the germline V gene. The ends lost 6 bases at V and 9 bases at J; junction bases unmatched: 13. Preparing the TCRbeta library involved the use of unique molecular identifiers. TCRdb re-analysed the PCR reads in MiXCR, keeping a single row per CDR3 protein. The sample has 360,000 or so distinct CDR3 sequences, about a fifth seen once. The gene calls are TRBV28 and TRBJ2-1; TRBD2 matches at 11 bases. This sequence originates from a human donor who donated a stem cell graft to a child with acute myeloid leukemia. Specimen: PBMCs from the stem cell graft donor, collected from the stem cell graft. CDR3 bases: TGTGCCAGCAGCTGGTACCGGGCTAGCGGGAGGACTGAGCAGTTCTTC. Protein product: CASSWYRASGRTEQFF.